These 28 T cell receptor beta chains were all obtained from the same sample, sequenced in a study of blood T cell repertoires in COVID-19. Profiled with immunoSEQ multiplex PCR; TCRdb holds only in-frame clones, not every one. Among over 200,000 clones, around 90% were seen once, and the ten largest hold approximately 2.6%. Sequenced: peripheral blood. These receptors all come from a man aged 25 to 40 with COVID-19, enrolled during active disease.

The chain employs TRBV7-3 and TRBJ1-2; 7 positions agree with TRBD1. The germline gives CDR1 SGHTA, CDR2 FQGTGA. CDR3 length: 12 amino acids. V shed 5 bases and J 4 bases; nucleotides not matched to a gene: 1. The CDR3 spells CASSNRGYGYTF. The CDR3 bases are TGTGCCAGCAGCAACAGGGGCTATGGCTACACCTTC.

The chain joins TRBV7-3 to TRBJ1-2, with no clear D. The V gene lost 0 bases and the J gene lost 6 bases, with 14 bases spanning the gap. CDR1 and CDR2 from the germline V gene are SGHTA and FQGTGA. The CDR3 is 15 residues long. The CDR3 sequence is CASSLTPDARDGYTF. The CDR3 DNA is TGTGCCAGCAGCTTAACACCTGACGCTCGGGATGGCTACACCTTC.

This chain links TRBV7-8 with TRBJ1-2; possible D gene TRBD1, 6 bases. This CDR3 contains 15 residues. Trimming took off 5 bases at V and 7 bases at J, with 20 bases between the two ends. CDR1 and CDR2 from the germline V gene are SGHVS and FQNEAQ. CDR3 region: CASSIRQVPLGGYTF. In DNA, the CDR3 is TGTGCCAGCAGCATCAGACAGGTTCCATTGGGTGGCTACACCTTC.

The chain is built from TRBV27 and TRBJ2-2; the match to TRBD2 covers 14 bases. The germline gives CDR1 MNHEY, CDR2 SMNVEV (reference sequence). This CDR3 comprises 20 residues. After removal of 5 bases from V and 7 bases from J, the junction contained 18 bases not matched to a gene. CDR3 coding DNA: TGTGCCAGCAGTCTCAAATCATTGACTAGCGGGAGGGCCTTGGACGGGGAGCTGTTTTTT. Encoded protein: CASSLKSLTSGRALDGELFF.

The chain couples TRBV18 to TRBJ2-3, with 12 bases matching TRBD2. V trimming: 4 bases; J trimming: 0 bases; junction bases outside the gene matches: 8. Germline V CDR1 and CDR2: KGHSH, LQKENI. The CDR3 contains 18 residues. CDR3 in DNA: TGTGCCAGCTCACGAAGGACTAGCGGGGTATCTAGCACAGATACGCAGTATTTT. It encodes CASSRRTSGVSSTDTQYF.

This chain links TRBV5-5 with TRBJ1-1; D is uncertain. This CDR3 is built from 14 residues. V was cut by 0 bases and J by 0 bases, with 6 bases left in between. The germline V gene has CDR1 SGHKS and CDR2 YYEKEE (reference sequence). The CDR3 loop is CASSLGTMNTEAFF. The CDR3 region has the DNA TGTGCCAGCAGCTTGGGTACTATGAACACTGAAGCTTTCTTT.

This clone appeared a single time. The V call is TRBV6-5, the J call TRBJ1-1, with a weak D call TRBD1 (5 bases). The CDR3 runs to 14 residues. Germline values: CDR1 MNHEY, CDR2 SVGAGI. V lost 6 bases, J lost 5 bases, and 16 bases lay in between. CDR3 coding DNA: TGTGCCAGCAGCTCCCCGGGGGTAGGGACTGAAGCTTTCTTT. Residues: CASSSPGVGTEAFF.

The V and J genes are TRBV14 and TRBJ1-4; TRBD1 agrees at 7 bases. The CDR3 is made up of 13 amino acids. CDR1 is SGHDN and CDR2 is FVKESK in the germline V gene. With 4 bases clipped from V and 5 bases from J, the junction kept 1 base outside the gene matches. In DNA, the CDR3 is TGTGCCAGCAGCCGGGGACAGAATGAAAAACTGTTTTTT. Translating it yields CASSRGQNEKLFF.

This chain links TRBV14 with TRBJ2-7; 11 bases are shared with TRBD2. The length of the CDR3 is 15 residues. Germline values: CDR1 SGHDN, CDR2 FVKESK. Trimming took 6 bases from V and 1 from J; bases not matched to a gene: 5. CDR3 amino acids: CASSLAGGRSYEQYF. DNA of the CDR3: TGTGCCAGCAGTCTAGCGGGGGGAAGATCCTACGAGCAGTACTTC.

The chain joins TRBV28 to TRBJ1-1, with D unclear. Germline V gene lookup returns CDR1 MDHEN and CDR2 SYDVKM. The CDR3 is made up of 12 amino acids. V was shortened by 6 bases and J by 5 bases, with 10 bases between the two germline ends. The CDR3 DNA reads TGTGCCAGCAGCCTCGAGGGAACTGAAGCTTTCTTT. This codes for CASSLEGTEAFF.

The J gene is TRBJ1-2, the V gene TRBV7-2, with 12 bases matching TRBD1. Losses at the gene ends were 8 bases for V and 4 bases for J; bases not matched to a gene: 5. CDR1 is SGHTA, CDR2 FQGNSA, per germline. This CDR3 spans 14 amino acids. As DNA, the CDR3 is TGTGCCAGCGCCGGGACAGGGGGCAGCTATGGCTACACCTTC. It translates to CASAGTGGSYGYTF.

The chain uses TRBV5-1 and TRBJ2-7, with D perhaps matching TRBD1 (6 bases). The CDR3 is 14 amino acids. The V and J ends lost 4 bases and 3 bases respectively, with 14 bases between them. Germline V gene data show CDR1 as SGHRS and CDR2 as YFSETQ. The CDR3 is CASSMQGLLYEQYF. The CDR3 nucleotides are TGCGCCAGCAGCATGCAGGGGCTCCTCTACGAGCAGTACTTC.

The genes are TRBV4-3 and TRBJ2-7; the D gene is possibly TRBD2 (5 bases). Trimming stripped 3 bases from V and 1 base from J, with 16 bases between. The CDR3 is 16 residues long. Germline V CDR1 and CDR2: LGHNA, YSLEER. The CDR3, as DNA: TGCGCCAGCAGCCAGGTAGTTTCGGGATTGTCCTACGAGCAGTACTTC. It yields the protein CASSQVVSGLSYEQYF.

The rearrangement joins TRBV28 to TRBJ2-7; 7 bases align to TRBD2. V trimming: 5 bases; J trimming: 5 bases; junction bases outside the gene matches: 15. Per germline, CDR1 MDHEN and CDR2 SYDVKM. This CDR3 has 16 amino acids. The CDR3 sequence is CASSLLPAGLFNEQYF. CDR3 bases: TGTGCCAGCAGTCTCCTCCCAGCGGGACTCTTCAACGAGCAGTACTTC.

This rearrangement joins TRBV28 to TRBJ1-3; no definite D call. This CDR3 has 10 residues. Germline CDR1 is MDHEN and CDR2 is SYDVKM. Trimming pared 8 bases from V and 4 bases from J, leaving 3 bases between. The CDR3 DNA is TGTGCCAGCTCAGGAAACACCATATATTTT. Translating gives CASSGNTIYF.

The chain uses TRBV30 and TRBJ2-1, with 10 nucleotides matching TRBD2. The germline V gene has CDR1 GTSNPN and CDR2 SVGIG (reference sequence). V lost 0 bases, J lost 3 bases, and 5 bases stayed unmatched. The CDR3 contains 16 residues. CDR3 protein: CAWSVRSSGSYNEQFF. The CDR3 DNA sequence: TGTGCCTGGAGTGTACGGTCTAGCGGGAGCTACAATGAGCAGTTCTTC.

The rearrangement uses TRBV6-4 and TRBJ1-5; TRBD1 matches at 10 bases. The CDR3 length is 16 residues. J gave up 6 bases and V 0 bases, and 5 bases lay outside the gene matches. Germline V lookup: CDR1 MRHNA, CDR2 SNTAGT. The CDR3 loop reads CASSDSDRGGSQPQHF. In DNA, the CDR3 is TGTGCCAGCAGTGACTCGGACAGGGGGGGTAGTCAGCCCCAGCATTTT.

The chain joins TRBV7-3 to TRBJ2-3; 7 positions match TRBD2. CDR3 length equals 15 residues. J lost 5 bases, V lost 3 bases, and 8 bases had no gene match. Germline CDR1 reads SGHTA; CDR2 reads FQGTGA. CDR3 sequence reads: CASSLGQRGRDTQYF. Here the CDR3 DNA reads TGTGCCAGCAGCTTGGGGCAGCGGGGCAGAGATACGCAGTATTTT.

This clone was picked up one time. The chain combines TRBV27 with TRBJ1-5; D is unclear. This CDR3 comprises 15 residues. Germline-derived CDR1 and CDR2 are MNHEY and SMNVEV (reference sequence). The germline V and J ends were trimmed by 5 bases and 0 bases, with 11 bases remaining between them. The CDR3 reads CASSLTRGSNQPQHF. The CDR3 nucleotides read TGTGCCAGCAGTCTCACCCGGGGTAGCAATCAGCCCCAGCATTTT.

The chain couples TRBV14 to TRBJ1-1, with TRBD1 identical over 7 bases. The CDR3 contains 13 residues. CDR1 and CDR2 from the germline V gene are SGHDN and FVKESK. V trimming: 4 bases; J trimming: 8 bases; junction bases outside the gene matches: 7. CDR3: CASSPRQGQEAFF. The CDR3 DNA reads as TGTGCCAGCAGCCCCAGACAGGGCCAGGAAGCTTTCTTT.

The CDR3 sequence: CASSPRGLSWGELFF. CDR3 DNA: TGTGCCAGCAGCCCAAGGGGTCTGTCTTGGGGGGAGCTGTTTTTT. The V call is TRBV11-3, the J call TRBJ2-2; the D gene is possibly TRBD1 (5 bases). The CDR3 consists of 15 residues. Germline V CDR1 and CDR2: SGHNT, YENEEA. Trimming left V 5 bases short and J 8 bases short, with 18 bases between.

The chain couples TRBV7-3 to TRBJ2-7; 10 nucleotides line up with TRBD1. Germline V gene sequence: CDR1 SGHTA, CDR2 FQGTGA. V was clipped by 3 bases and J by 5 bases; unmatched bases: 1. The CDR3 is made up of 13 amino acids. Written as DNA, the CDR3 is TGTGCCAGCAGCTTGGGGACAGGGGACGAGCAGTACTTC. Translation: CASSLGTGDEQYF.

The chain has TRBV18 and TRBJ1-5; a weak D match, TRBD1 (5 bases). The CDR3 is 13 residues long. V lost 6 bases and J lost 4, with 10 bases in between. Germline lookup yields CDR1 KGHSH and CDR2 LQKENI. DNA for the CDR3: TGTGCCAGCTCGAAGGAGGGGAATCAGCCCCAGCATTTT. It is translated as CASSKEGNQPQHF.

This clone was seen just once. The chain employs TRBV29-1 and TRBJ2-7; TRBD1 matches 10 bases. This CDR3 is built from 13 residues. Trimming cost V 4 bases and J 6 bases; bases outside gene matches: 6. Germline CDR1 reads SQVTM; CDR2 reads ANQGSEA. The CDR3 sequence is CSVVGTGDFEQYF. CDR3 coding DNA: TGCAGCGTTGTAGGGACAGGGGATTTCGAGCAGTACTTC.

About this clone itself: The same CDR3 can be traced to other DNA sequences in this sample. The CDR3 DNA is TGCGCCAGCAGCTCGCAGGGGTACGAGCAGTACTTC. This sequence encodes CASSSQGYEQYF. The chain recombines TRBV5-1 with TRBJ2-7, with D possibly TRBD1 on 6 matching bases. V lost 3 bases and J 4 bases, leaving 8 bases between the germline ends. The CDR3 is 12 residues long. CDR1 and CDR2 from the germline V gene are SGHRS and YFSETQ.

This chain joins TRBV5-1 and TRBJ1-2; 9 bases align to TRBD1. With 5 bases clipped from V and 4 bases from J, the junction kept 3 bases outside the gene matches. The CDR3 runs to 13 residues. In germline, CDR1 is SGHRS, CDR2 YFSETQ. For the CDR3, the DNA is TGCGCCAGCAGATCGACAGGGGGCTATGGCTACACCTTC. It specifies CASRSTGGYGYTF.

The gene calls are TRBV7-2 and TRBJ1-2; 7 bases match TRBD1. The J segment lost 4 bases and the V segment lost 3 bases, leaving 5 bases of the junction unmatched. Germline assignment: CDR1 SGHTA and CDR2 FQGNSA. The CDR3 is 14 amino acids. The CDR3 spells CASSLDTGAYGYTF. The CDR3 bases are TGTGCCAGCAGCTTGGACACAGGGGCCTATGGCTACACCTTC.

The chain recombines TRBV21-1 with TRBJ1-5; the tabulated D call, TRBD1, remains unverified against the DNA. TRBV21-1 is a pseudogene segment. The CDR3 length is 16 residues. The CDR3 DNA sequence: TGTGCCAGCAGTGCTGACAGTCAGGATAGCAATCAGCCCCAGCATTTT. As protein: CASSADSQDSNQPQHF.